The 18 T cell receptor beta chains in this list originate from one sample, sequenced in a study of cytomegalovirus exposure and HLA in healthy donors. PCR amplification relied on 60 Vbeta primers (plus 13 Jbeta primers). The table came from immunoSEQ multiplex PCR; TCRdb's copy has only in-frame clones and leaves some out. This repertoire shows about 160,000 clones, approximately 80% found once; its top ten account for 2.5% to 3.5%. Sequenced sample: PBMCs. These receptors were collected from a woman aged 45-59 years in good health and CMV-seropositive.

The rearrangement uses TRBV7-2 and TRBJ2-1, with a tentative D call TRBD2 (7 bases). The V gene's germline CDR1 is SGHTA and CDR2 FQGNSA. V lost 0 bases and J 10 bases, leaving 19 bases between the germline ends. This CDR3 region has 16 residues. The DNA for the CDR3 is TGTGCCAGCAGCTTAGCGGGGGGGGCCGGAAGTAAGGAGCAGTTCTTC. Its protein is CASSLAGGAGSKEQFF.

This chain links TRBV5-4 with TRBJ2-1; TRBD2 matches at 11 bases. Germline V gene lookup returns CDR1 SGHNT and CDR2 YYREEE (reference sequence). The CDR3 consists of 15 residues. V lost 0 bases and J lost 9; bases outside the gene matches: 5. The CDR3 nucleotides are TGTGCCAGCAGCTTGGCCGGGACTAGCGGCAGTGAGCAGTTCTTC. Amino acids: CASSLAGTSGSEQFF.

The chain couples TRBV2 to TRBJ2-1; 9 nucleotides align to TRBD2. The CDR3 is made up of 15 amino acids. The trim removed 1 base at V and 3 bases at J, leaving 1 base unmatched. Germline values: CDR1 SNHLY, CDR2 FYNNEI. In DNA form, the CDR3 reads TGTGCCAGCAGTGAAGGGACTAGCGACTACAATGAGCAGTTCTTC. Its protein is CASSEGTSDYNEQFF.

In nucleotides, the CDR3 is TGTGCCAGCAGCGTGACAGGTGGGGGCGGGGCCAACGTCCTGACTTTC. Its translation is CASSVTGGGGANVLTF. The chain couples TRBV11-2 to TRBJ2-6; possible D gene TRBD1, 6 bases. Trimming removed 5 bases from V and 4 bases from J, with 15 bases in between. From germline, CDR1 is SGHAT and CDR2 FQNNGV. The CDR3 contains 16 residues.

The chain joins TRBV28 to TRBJ1-3, with D tentatively TRBD1 (6 bases). Germline V gene lookup returns CDR1 MDHEN and CDR2 SYDVKM. V was shortened by 6 bases and J by 0 bases, with 15 bases between the two germline ends. The CDR3 sequence is 16 residues long. The DNA for the CDR3 is TGTGCCAGCAGAACTCAGGGGAAATACTCTGGAAACACCATATATTTT. Protein product: CASRTQGKYSGNTIYF.

This chain connects TRBV7-5 to TRBJ1-2. TRBV7-5 is recorded as a pseudogene. The CDR3 length is 13 residues. CDR3: CARSSVCGYGYTF. The CDR3, as DNA: TGTGCCAGAAGCTCAGTCTGCGGCTATGGCTACACCTTC.

CDR3 DNA sequence: TGTGCCAGCAGTTTGAGAGGGAGGAGCACAGATACGCAGTATTTT. This sequence encodes CASSLRGRSTDTQYF. The chain links TRBV27 to TRBJ2-3, with a tentative D call TRBD2 (6 bases). V was cut by 3 bases and J by 0 bases, with 10 bases left in between. This CDR3 comprises 15 residues. CDR1 MNHEY and CDR2 SMNVEV come from the germline V gene (reference sequence).

The J gene is TRBJ1-3, the V gene TRBV9, with D tentatively TRBD1 (5 bases). The CDR3 covers 14 residues. The V end lost 0 bases, the J end lost 3 bases, and 7 bases lay between the germline ends. Germline V CDR1 and CDR2: SGDLS, YYNGEE. CDR3 region: CASSVGQSGNTIYF. CDR3 in DNA: TGTGCCAGCAGCGTAGGACAGAGTGGAAACACCATATATTTT.

As regards this clone: This sample also contains other DNA sequences that code for the same CDR3. The rearrangement joins TRBV27 to TRBJ2-1; TRBD2 might be the D (6 bases). With 2 bases removed from V and 1 base from J, the gap between germline ends came to 6 bases. The CDR3 extends over 14 amino acids. Germline CDR1 MNHEY, CDR2 SMNVEV (reference sequence). In nucleotides, the CDR3 is TGTGCCAGCAGTTTAAGCGGGTCCTACAATGAGCAGTTCTTC. It encodes CASSLSGSYNEQFF.

The chain links TRBV5-1 to TRBJ2-5; a possible D gene is TRBD1 (6 bases). This CDR3 region has 16 residues. Per the germline V gene, CDR1 is SGHRS and CDR2 is YFSETQ. V lost 4 bases to trimming and J lost 4 bases, with 20 bases between them. The DNA of the CDR3 is TGCGCCAGCAGCGATCCTCAGGGGAACAAAGTAGAGACCCAGTACTTC. Protein: CASSDPQGNKVETQYF.

V gene TRBV30 combines with J gene TRBJ1-1; 7 bases map to TRBD1. This CDR3 has 12 residues. Germline lookup yields CDR1 GTSNPN and CDR2 SVGIG (reference sequence). The V and J ends lost 0 bases and 7 bases, in that order; junction bases with no gene match: 2. The CDR3 spells CAWSVGTVEAFF. The CDR3 bases are TGTGCCTGGAGTGTAGGGACAGTTGAAGCTTTCTTT.

In its sample, this clone was seen a few times. The gene calls are TRBV7-2 and TRBJ2-1; the D gene is possibly TRBD1 (6 bases). This CDR3 region has 14 residues. The V end was cut by 2 bases, the J end by 9 bases, with 14 bases between. The germline V gene encodes CDR1 SGHTA and CDR2 FQGNSA. CDR3 protein: CASSLSLQGREQFF. The CDR3 nucleotides read TGTGCCAGCAGCTTAAGCCTACAGGGTCGTGAGCAGTTCTTC.

This clone has a single count. This chain uses TRBV6-1 with TRBJ1-2, with no clear D. Germline V lookup: CDR1 MNHNS, CDR2 SASEGT. This CDR3 contains 14 residues. Trimming shortened V by 2 bases and J by 3 bases, and 10 bases separated the two germline ends. The CDR3 reads CASSENEEYYGYTF. The CDR3 nucleotides are TGTGCCAGCAGTGAAAATGAGGAGTACTATGGCTACACCTTC.

There are many counts of this clone. This chain uses TRBV4-1 with TRBJ2-4; no definite D call. Germline CDR1 and CDR2: MGHRA and YSYEKL. The CDR3 has 14 amino acids. V was shortened by 2 bases and J by 2 bases, with 7 bases between the two germline ends. CDR3 coding DNA: TGCGCCAGCAGCCAACTAGTCCCCAAAAACATTCAGTACTTC. It is translated as CASSQLVPKNIQYF.

This chain links TRBV7-2 with TRBJ2-7, with D perhaps matching TRBD1 (5 bases). CDR3 length equals 12 residues. Germline V gives CDR1 SGHTA, CDR2 FQGNSA. V was clipped by 4 bases and J by 3 bases, with 7 bases between them. In DNA, the CDR3 is TGTGCCAGCAGCTCAACAGGCTACGAGCAGTACTTC. Residues: CASSSTGYEQYF. Looking up the rest from reference TRBV7-2 and TRBJ2-7 gives the full variable domain: GAGVSQSPSNKVTEKGKDVELRCDPISGHTALYWYRQSLGQGLEFLIYFQGNSAPDKSGLPSDRFSAERTGGSVSTLTIQRTQQEDSAVYLCASSSTGYEQYFGPGTRLTVT.

The chain is built from TRBV19 and TRBJ1-1; perhaps TRBD1 as D (5 bases). From germline, CDR1 is LNHDA and CDR2 SQIVND (reference sequence). Between the trimmed V and J ends, which lost 6 bases and 0 bases, there was a span of 20 bases. This CDR3 region has 17 residues. The CDR3 here is CASSLQSGRTLNTEAFF. Here the CDR3 DNA reads TGTGCCAGTAGCCTCCAATCCGGGAGGACATTGAACACTGAAGCTTTCTTT.

The gene calls are TRBV7-6 and TRBJ2-2; 7 positions match TRBD1. The CDR3 is 16 residues long. The V and J ends lost 2 bases and 7 bases, in that order; junction bases with no gene match: 10. CDR1 is SGHVS, CDR2 FNYEAQ, per germline. The chain's CDR3 is CASSLMVGTVRGELFF. The CDR3, as DNA: TGTGCCAGCAGCTTAATGGTCGGGACAGTTCGCGGGGAGCTGTTTTTT.

The rearrangement links TRBV11-3 to TRBJ2-1; D might be TRBD2 (6 bases). The CDR3 extends over 17 amino acids. V lost 7 bases, J lost 0 bases, and 19 bases lay in between. Germline V gene lookup returns CDR1 SGHNT and CDR2 YENEEA. The CDR3 sequence is CASTPPGGARSYNEQFF. The CDR3, as DNA: TGTGCCAGCACCCCTCCCGGGGGAGCCCGCTCCTACAATGAGCAGTTCTTC.